These 18 T cell receptor beta chains were sequenced from one sample in a study of CD8 T cells in ankylosing spondylitis. Each CDR3 protein is one row after TCRdb ran MiXCR on the 5' RACE reads. This table has approximately 39,000 distinct CDR3 sequences, 8% to 13% appearing once. The sequencing input was synovial fluid, either unsorted or a sorted T cell fraction (not recorded which). The receptors were sampled from a male donor with ankylosing spondylitis.

The chain carries TRBV6-1 and TRBJ2-2; D not certain. The germline V gene encodes CDR1 MNHNS and CDR2 SASEGT. The CDR3 loop spans 14 amino acids. Trimming left V 6 bases short and J 1 base short, with 9 bases between. The CDR3 spells CASSQIGNTGELFF. CDR3 nucleotides: TGTGCCAGCAGCCAAATCGGGAACACCGGGGAGCTGTTTTTT.

The chain carries TRBV5-1 and TRBJ1-1, with D possibly matching TRBD1 (6 bases). V lost 0 bases to trimming and J lost 7 bases, with 7 bases between them. Germline V gives CDR1 SGHRS, CDR2 YFSETQ. The CDR3 covers 12 residues. This CDR3 reads CASSLETGEAFF. CDR3 nucleotide sequence: TGCGCCAGCAGCTTGGAGACAGGTGAAGCTTTCTTT.

The gene calls are TRBV7-9 and TRBJ2-3; the D is unclear. Germline assignment: CDR1 SEHNR and CDR2 FQNEAQ (reference sequence). Trimming stripped 0 bases from V and 4 bases from J, with 8 bases between. This CDR3 region has 14 residues. Written as DNA, the CDR3 is TGTGCCAGCAGCTTAGCATCTTACGCAGATACGCAGTATTTT. It codes for CASSLASYADTQYF.

This clonotype was observed a single time. The chain links TRBV27 to TRBJ2-7, with a tentative D call TRBD2 (5 bases). Germline lookup yields CDR1 MNHEY and CDR2 SMNVEV (reference sequence). Trimming cost V 1 base and J 6 bases, with 19 bases left between them. The CDR3 runs to 16 residues. The CDR3 coding sequence is TGTGCCAGCAGTTTATACCGGACTCACAGTGGTTCCGAGCAGTACTTC. Translating it yields CASSLYRTHSGSEQYF.

The rearrangement joins TRBV4-3 to TRBJ2-7, with D possibly being TRBD1 (5 bases). The germline V gene encodes CDR1 LGHNA and CDR2 YSLEER. This CDR3 is built from 17 residues. Trimming pared 0 bases from V and 3 bases from J, leaving 18 bases between. CDR3 sequence (DNA): TGCGCCAGCAGCCAAGATTGGGGCACATCTACGGTCTACGAGCAGTACTTC. Residues: CASSQDWGTSTVYEQYF.

This clonotype occurred many times. The chain couples TRBV29-1 to TRBJ2-7, with D unresolved. V lost 4 bases, J lost 2 bases, and 15 bases lay in between. CDR3 size: 14 residues. Germline loops: CDR1 SQVTM, CDR2 ANQGSEA. The chain's CDR3 is CSVVVDKDPYEQYF. CDR3 bases: TGCAGCGTTGTAGTAGATAAGGATCCCTACGAGCAGTACTTC.

This clonotype was detected a few times. The chain employs TRBV20-1 and TRBJ2-7, with TRBD2 matching 14 bases. The CDR3 has 15 amino acids. Trimming cost V 3 bases and J 5 bases; bases outside gene matches: 6. Per germline, CDR1 DFQATT and CDR2 SNEGSKA (reference sequence). This chain's CDR3 is CSARGGLAGVHEQYF. CDR3 nucleotides: TGCAGTGCTAGGGGGGGACTAGCGGGAGTTCACGAGCAGTACTTC.

This clonotype occurred many times. The V gene is TRBV20-1, the J gene TRBJ1-1; D remains ambiguous. The CDR3 has 12 residues. Trimming took off 2 bases at V and 2 bases at J, with 6 bases between the two ends. Germline V gene data show CDR1 as DFQATT and CDR2 as SNEGSKA (reference sequence). CDR3 in amino acids: CSARTTNTEAFF. The CDR3 region has the DNA TGCAGTGCTAGAACTACCAACACTGAAGCTTTCTTT.

This clonotype came up once. The CDR3 nucleotides read TGTGCCAGCAGTTTTTTCAATTGGCGGGGCACCGGGGAGCTGTTTTTT. Protein sequence: CASSFFNWRGTGELFF. The chain joins TRBV12-3 or TRBV12-4 to TRBJ2-2, with a weak D call TRBD2 (6 bases). Trimming stripped 3 bases from V and 4 bases from J, with 15 bases between. The CDR3 runs 16 residues.

V is TRBV20-1 and J is TRBJ2-3; the D gene is possibly TRBD1 (5 bases). In germline, CDR1 is DFQATT, CDR2 SNEGSKA (reference sequence). The CDR3 sequence is 14 residues long. V was shortened by 5 bases and J by 4 bases, with 16 bases between the two germline ends. The CDR3 sequence: CSAPPGANPDTQYF. CDR3 bases: TGCAGTGCTCCCCCTGGGGCGAATCCAGATACGCAGTATTTT.

This clonotype was seen ten or more times. The V and J genes are TRBV11-2 and TRBJ2-2; D may be TRBD2 (6 bases). This CDR3 is built from 17 residues. CDR1 SGHAT and CDR2 FQNNGV come from the germline V gene. V shed 2 bases and J shed 0 bases, with 13 bases lying between them. The CDR3 DNA is TGTGCCAGCAGCTTAAGTGTAGCGGACGCGAACACCGGGGAGCTGTTTTTT. Protein product: CASSLSVADANTGELFF.

The table lists this clonotype with many counts. The rearrangement uses TRBV7-2 and TRBJ2-3; D is perhaps TRBD2 (5 bases). Between the trimmed V and J ends, which lost 4 bases and 0 bases, there was a span of 11 bases. Germline-derived CDR1 and CDR2 are SGHTA and FQGNSA. This CDR3 region has 15 residues. The CDR3 sequence is CASSSGGLSTDTQYF. DNA of the CDR3: TGTGCCAGCAGCTCCGGCGGACTTAGCACAGATACGCAGTATTTT.

The rearrangement joins TRBV27 to TRBJ2-1, with TRBD2 identical over 12 bases. CDR3 size: 15 residues. Germline assignment: CDR1 MNHEY and CDR2 SMNVEV (reference sequence). The trim removed 2 bases at V and 7 bases at J, leaving 3 bases unmatched. CDR3 sequence: CASSLRTSGKNEQFF. DNA of the CDR3: TGTGCCAGCAGTTTACGGACTAGCGGGAAAAATGAGCAGTTCTTC.

This clonotype occurred a few times. The chain is built from TRBV9 and TRBJ2-5; unclear D gene. CDR1 SGDLS and CDR2 YYNGEE come from the germline V gene. This CDR3 has 12 residues. Trimming stripped 0 bases from V and 5 bases from J, with 5 bases between. The CDR3 sequence is CASSVGQETQYF. The CDR3 bases are TGTGCCAGCAGCGTAGGTCAGGAGACCCAGTACTTC.

This clonotype was detected a few times. The CDR3 coding sequence is TGCAGTGCTAGCTTGGACAGGGGCTCAGATACGCAGTATTTT. Protein product: CSASLDRGSDTQYF. This chain uses TRBV20-1 with TRBJ2-3; 9 bases map to TRBD1. Germline CDR1 is DFQATT and CDR2 is SNEGSKA (reference sequence). With V trimmed by 3 bases and J by 4 bases, 5 bases remained unmatched. The CDR3 loop spans 14 amino acids.

This clonotype was seen a few times. The chain links TRBV7-9 to TRBJ2-3; D could derive from TRBD1 or TRBD2 (5 bases each). V dropped 3 bases and J dropped 6 bases, with 10 bases sitting between them. This CDR3 is 13 amino acids long. The germline V gene has CDR1 SEHNR and CDR2 FQNEAQ (reference sequence). In DNA form, the CDR3 reads TGTGCCAGCAGCTTTGGGGGAGTTGATACGCAGTATTTT. This encodes CASSFGGVDTQYF.

The chain has TRBV7-3 and TRBJ2-2; no reliable D call. With 1 base removed from V and 2 bases from J, the gap between germline ends came to 5 bases. CDR1 and CDR2 (germline): SGHTA, FQGTGA. CDR3 size: 14 residues. In DNA form, the CDR3 reads TGTGCCAGCAGCTTAATCTCTAACACCGGGGAGCTGTTTTTT. It translates to CASSLISNTGELFF.

This clonotype was seen more than once but under ten times. This chain links TRBV6-2 or TRBV6-3 with TRBJ2-2, with D hard to call. CDR1 and CDR2 from the germline V gene are MNHEY and SVGEGT. V gave up 5 bases and J gave up 1 base, with 14 bases separating them. The CDR3 sequence is 16 residues long. CDR3 protein: CASSPTPVLNTGELFF. CDR3 DNA sequence: TGTGCCAGCAGTCCTACTCCCGTCCTGAACACCGGGGAGCTGTTTTTT.